Below, 9 T cell receptor beta chains from the same sample are listed, as sequenced in a study of cytomegalovirus exposure and HLA in healthy donors. Primers: 60 Vbeta forward and 13 Jbeta reverse. Method: immunoSEQ multiplex PCR; TCRdb's copy keeps in-frame clones and lacks some. The sample shows approximately 210,000 clones, approximately 80% of them seen only once. The sample consisted of PBMCs. Receptor source: a woman aged 40-49 years in good health and CMV-seronegative.

As concerns this clone: The junction departs from the called germline gene at one end, perhaps through a read error. The chain employs TRBV9 and TRBJ1-2; TRBD1 is a possible D gene (6 bases). CDR3 size: 12 residues. Looked up from germline, CDR1 is SGDLS and CDR2 is YYNGEE. This CDR3 reads CASGVTGYGYTF. Here the CDR3 DNA reads TGTGCCAGCGGCGTGACAGGTTATGGCTACACCTTC.

The V call is TRBV5-5, the J call TRBJ2-7; 11 bases align to TRBD2. Per germline, CDR1 SGHKS and CDR2 YYEKEE (reference sequence). CDR3 length equals 17 residues. The V gene end was trimmed by 0 bases and the J gene end by 3 bases; junction bases not matched to a gene: 8. The CDR3 nucleotides are TGTGCCAGCAGCTTGGTCGGGACTAGCGGTTTCAACTACGAGCAGTACTTC. Protein product: CASSLVGTSGFNYEQYF.

This sequence joins TRBV9 and TRBJ2-5; D perhaps matches TRBD1 (5 bases). This CDR3 has 13 residues. Germline V gives CDR1 SGDLS, CDR2 YYNGEE. Trimming took off 4 bases at V and 4 bases at J, with 11 bases between the two ends. The CDR3 protein is CASSRQGTETQYF. CDR3 coding DNA: TGTGCCAGCAGCCGTCAGGGCACAGAGACCCAGTACTTC. Variable domain in full (rest from reference TRBV9 and TRBJ2-5): DSGVTQTPKHLITATGQRVTLRCSPRSGDLSVYWYQQSLDQGLQFLIQYYNGEERAKGNILERFSAQQFPDLHSELNLSSLELGDSALYFCASSRQGTETQYFGPGTRLLVL.

The rearrangement uses TRBV6-5 and TRBJ1-2; D remains unclear. Per germline, CDR1 MNHEY and CDR2 SVGAGI. The CDR3 sequence is 13 residues long. The V gene lost 6 bases and the J gene lost 5 bases, with 13 bases spanning the gap. CDR3 protein: CASRGIGGYGYTF. CDR3 bases: TGTGCCAGCAGGGGCATCGGAGGATATGGCTACACCTTC.

The V and J genes are TRBV21-1 and TRBJ2-7; the table's D call TRBD2 went unverified against the DNA. TRBV21-1 is annotated as a pseudogene. This CDR3 region has 16 residues. The CDR3 protein is CASSKRLAGPSYEQYV. CDR3 nucleotides: TGTGCCAGCAGCAAAAGATTAGCGGGACCCTCCTACGAGCAGTACGTC.

Only one count was recorded for this clone. The chain joins TRBV18 to TRBJ1-1, with D possibly matching TRBD1 (5 bases). The CDR3 spans 15 residues. The V gene lost 3 bases and the J gene lost 3 bases, with 14 bases spanning the gap. Germline V gene data show CDR1 as KGHSH and CDR2 as LQKENI. The CDR3 loop is CASSPLGGDYTEAFF. CDR3 coding DNA: TGTGCCAGCTCACCCTTGGGGGGGGATTACACTGAAGCTTTCTTT.

The gene calls are TRBV5-1 and TRBJ2-3; 7 nucleotides align to TRBD2. Germline V gene lookup returns CDR1 SGHRS and CDR2 YFSETQ. The CDR3 spans 15 residues. Unmatched junction bases numbered 5, after V lost 4 bases and J lost 0 bases. CDR3 DNA: TGCGCCAGCAGCCCAGCGGGACCAAGCACAGATACGCAGTATTTT. Translating gives CASSPAGPSTDTQYF.

V gene TRBV2 combines with J gene TRBJ1-4; 8 bases align to TRBD1. This CDR3 comprises 14 residues. Germline CDR1 and CDR2: SNHLY and FYNNEI. V gave up 11 bases and J gave up 8 bases; unmatched junction bases: 13. CDR3 sequence (DNA): TGTGCCTCCCAACGGCAGGGGGCACGAGAAAAACTGTTTTTT. This encodes CASQRQGAREKLFF.

This chain connects TRBV14 to TRBJ1-1; D perhaps matches TRBD1 (6 bases). The V end was cut by 5 bases, the J end by 4 bases, with 14 bases between. Per germline, CDR1 SGHDN and CDR2 FVKESK. This CDR3 is built from 14 residues. CDR3 region: CASSVQGYRTEAFF. The CDR3 coding sequence is TGTGCCAGCAGCGTACAGGGATATCGCACTGAAGCTTTCTTT.